This section outlines one TCR beta chain sequence together with its context. Antigen: not known. Sequencing was performed with immunoSEQ multiplex PCR; in TCRdb, only in-frame clones are kept and a portion is missing. The table includes tens of thousands of clones, about 89% detected once. This sample is part of a study of graft-versus-host responses after intestinal transplantation. Study summary: Grafts that recipients had were multivisceral, liver-intestinal, or isolated intestinal transplants.

Study-level findings and limits: The study found high graft-versus-host to host-versus-graft clonal ratios in allografts of patients with graft-donor T cell macrochimerism. GvH clones appeared in recipient marrow, some first in ileum or blood.

From germline, CDR1 is SGHNT and CDR2 YYREEE (reference sequence). The CDR3 totals 15 residues. The V segment lost 4 bases and the J segment 1 base; nucleotides outside the gene matches: 8. The clonotype comes from a human donor who was the organ donor for an intestinal transplant. The starting material was unstimulated CD4+ T cells sorted from spleen or lymph node cells, obtained before transplant. The chain has TRBV5-4 and TRBJ2-7; TRBD1 matches at 7 bases. CDR3 in DNA: TGTGCCAGCAGCAATCAGGGGGTGCTTTCCTACGAGCAGTACTTC. Protein product: CASSNQGVLSYEQYF.